This entry lists 13 T cell receptor beta chains sequenced from one sample in a study of technical replicates of blood from a handful of donors. Libraries were prepared by immunoSEQ multiplex PCR; TCRdb keeps only in-frame clonotypes and omits some of them. Of around 74,000 clones in the sample, around 86% are singletons; the top ten hold about 5.1%. The sample comprised PBMCs. All receptors derive from a human donor in good health. Some clones in this sample may be carry-over from other donors' samples.

The chain recombines TRBV29-1 with TRBJ2-1, with D possibly TRBD1 on 6 matching bases. This CDR3 is 12 amino acids long. Trimming shortened V by 7 bases and J by 7 bases, and 14 bases separated the two germline ends. The germline gives CDR1 SQVTM, CDR2 ANQGSEA. DNA for the CDR3: TGCAGCGATCTCACAGGGTGGAATGAGCAGTTCTTC. Amino acid sequence: CSDLTGWNEQFF.

The chain joins TRBV5-1 to TRBJ2-5; 8 bases are a match to TRBD1. The CDR3 is 17 residues long. After removal of 1 base from V and 5 bases from J, the junction contained 13 bases not matched to a gene. Germline V gene lookup returns CDR1 SGHRS and CDR2 YFSETQ. The CDR3 sequence is CASSLQQGDLGRETQYF. The CDR3 region has the DNA TGCGCCAGCAGCTTGCAACAGGGGGACTTGGGTAGGGAGACCCAGTACTTC.

The J gene is TRBJ2-7, the V gene TRBV10-3; D is perhaps TRBD1 (5 bases). The V end lost 0 bases, the J end lost 2 bases, and 11 bases lay between the germline ends. CDR3 size: 15 residues. Per germline, CDR1 ENHRY and CDR2 SYGVKD. The CDR3 region is CAISESTGRTYEQYF. The CDR3 DNA reads TGTGCCATCAGTGAGTCAACAGGCAGGACCTACGAGCAGTACTTC.

This clone was seen just once. V is TRBV4-2 and J is TRBJ2-1, with D perhaps TRBD2 (6 bases). The germline V gene encodes CDR1 LGHNA and CDR2 YNFKEQ. V lost 6 bases, J lost 7 bases, and 22 bases lay in between. The CDR3 has 16 amino acids. CDR3 DNA: TGTGCCAGCAGTCGTTCGGGACTCCAACTTATAAATGAGCAGTTCTTC. It translates to CASSRSGLQLINEQFF.

The chain combines TRBV7-9 with TRBJ2-1, with 13 bases lining up with TRBD2. Germline CDR1 SEHNR, CDR2 FQNEAQ (reference sequence). Trimming cost V 4 bases and J 5 bases; bases outside gene matches: 2. This CDR3 has 15 residues. CDR3 in DNA: TGTGCCAGCAGCTCACTAGCGGGGGGGAACAATGAGCAGTTCTTC. Its translation is CASSSLAGGNNEQFF. Drawing the rest from reference TRBV7-9 and TRBJ2-1, the complete variable domain is DTGVSQNPRHKITKRGQNVTFRCDPISEHNRLYWYRQTLGQGPEFLTYFQNEAQLEKSRLLSDRFSAERPKGSFSTLEIQRTEQGDSAMYLCASSSLAGGNNEQFFGPGTRLTVL.

The V gene is TRBV14, the J gene TRBJ1-1; D is perhaps TRBD1 (6 bases). This CDR3 contains 12 residues. The V end lost 2 bases, the J end lost 11 bases, and 12 bases lay between the germline ends. Looked up from germline, CDR1 is SGHDN and CDR2 is FVKESK. The CDR3 DNA is TGTGCCAGCAGCCAAAACAGGGTTGTCGCTTTCTTT. Its protein is CASSQNRVVAFF.

A single count supports this clone. CDR3: CASSLGAGNYGYTF. Written as DNA, the CDR3 is TGTGCCAGCAGCTTGGGCGCAGGCAACTATGGCTACACCTTC. The chain joins TRBV5-6 to TRBJ1-2; D gene unclear. Trimming stripped 0 bases from V and 2 bases from J, with 8 bases between. Germline CDR1 is SGHDT and CDR2 is YYEEEE. The CDR3 length is 14 residues.

In its sample, this clone was seen once. The V and J genes are TRBV30 and TRBJ2-7; 10 bases are a match to TRBD2. Germline V lookup: CDR1 GTSNPN, CDR2 SVGIG (reference sequence). The CDR3 is made up of 15 amino acids. Unmatched junction bases numbered 10, after V lost 8 bases and J lost 0 bases. This CDR3 reads CAAGPGLAYSYEQYF. In nucleotides, the CDR3 is TGTGCCGCCGGCCCGGGACTAGCGTACTCCTACGAGCAGTACTTC. The full variable domain, rest sourced from reference TRBV30 and TRBJ2-7, is SQTIHQWPATLVQPVGSPLSLECTVEGTSNPNLYWYRQAAGRGLQLLFYSVGIGQISSEVPQNLSASRPQDRQFILSSKKLLLSDSGFYLCAAGPGLAYSYEQYFGPGTRLTVT.

The CDR3 DNA sequence: TGCGCCAGCAGCCAAGAGACCGGGACCTACGAGCAGTACTTC. Translating it yields CASSQETGTYEQYF. This chain joins TRBV4-3 and TRBJ2-7, with D possibly being TRBD2 (5 bases). Germline V gene lookup returns CDR1 LGHNA and CDR2 YSLEER. This CDR3 is built from 14 residues. Trimming took 0 bases from V and 2 from J, leaving 8 bases between them.

The genes are TRBV7-8 and TRBJ1-4, with 10 bases identical to TRBD1. Germline assignment: CDR1 SGHVS and CDR2 FQNEAQ. V trimming: 2 bases; J trimming: 1 base; junction bases outside the gene matches: 13. The CDR3 is 20 residues long. The CDR3 bases are TGTGCCAGCAGCTTACCCCTTGACAGGGGGCGTTGGCGAACTAATGAAAAACTGTTTTTT. The encoded protein is CASSLPLDRGRWRTNEKLFF.

The chain combines TRBV7-2 with TRBJ1-3; TRBD1 might be the D (6 bases). This CDR3 is built from 14 residues. CDR1 is SGHTA, CDR2 FQGNSA, per germline. The ends were cut back, 2 bases at V and 4 bases at J, with 9 bases in the middle. The DNA of the CDR3 is TGTGCCAGCAGCTTAATGGGGGCGGGAAACACCATATATTTT. This sequence encodes CASSLMGAGNTIYF.

The genes are TRBV7-6 and TRBJ2-3, with D tentatively TRBD2 (7 bases). The ends were cut back, 5 bases at V and 4 bases at J, with 13 bases in the middle. The CDR3 has 14 amino acids. CDR1 SGHVS and CDR2 FNYEAQ come from the germline V gene. The DNA of the CDR3 is TGTGCCAGCAGCCGGGGGGCAGGTTCAGATACGCAGTATTTT. Translation gives CASSRGAGSDTQYF.

This chain connects TRBV29-1 to TRBJ2-5; 8 bases match TRBD1. CDR3 length: 13 amino acids. In germline, CDR1 is SQVTM, CDR2 ANQGSEA. The V segment lost 5 bases and the J segment 9 bases; nucleotides outside the gene matches: 11. CDR3 protein: CSVPPGQASAQYF. The CDR3 nucleotides read TGCAGCGTTCCCCCGGGACAGGCAAGTGCCCAGTACTTC.